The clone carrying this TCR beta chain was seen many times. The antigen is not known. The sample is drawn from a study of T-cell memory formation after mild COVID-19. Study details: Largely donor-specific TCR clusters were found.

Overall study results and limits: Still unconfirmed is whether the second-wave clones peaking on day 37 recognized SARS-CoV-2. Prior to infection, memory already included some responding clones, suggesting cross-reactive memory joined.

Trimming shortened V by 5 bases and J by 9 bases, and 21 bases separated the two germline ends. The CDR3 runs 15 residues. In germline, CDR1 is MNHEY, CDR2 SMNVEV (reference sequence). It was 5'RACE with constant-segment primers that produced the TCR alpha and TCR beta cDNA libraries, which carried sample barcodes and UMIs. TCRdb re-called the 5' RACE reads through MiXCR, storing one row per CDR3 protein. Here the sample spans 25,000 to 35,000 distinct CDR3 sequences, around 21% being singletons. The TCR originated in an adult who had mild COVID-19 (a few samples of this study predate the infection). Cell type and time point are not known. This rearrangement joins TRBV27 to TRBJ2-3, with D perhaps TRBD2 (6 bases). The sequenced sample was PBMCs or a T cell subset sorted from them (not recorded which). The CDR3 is CASSLLAVAQMTQYF. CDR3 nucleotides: TGTGCCAGCAGTCTTTTAGCGGTCGCACAGATGACGCAGTATTTT.